A single sample gave rise to the 10 T cell receptor beta chains below, sequenced in a study of cytotoxic CD8 clonotypes in ibrutinib-treated CLL. TCRdb keeps only in-frame clones here, not all; method: immunoSEQ multiplex PCR. Here the sample spans about 25,000 clones, 55% to 70% being singletons. This specimen was PBMCs, taken at disease progression, from a patient treated with ibrutinib. These TCRs come from a human donor with chronic lymphocytic leukemia.

The chain links TRBV30 to TRBJ1-1; D unclear. The CDR3 extends over 14 amino acids. V lost 0 bases and J 4 bases, leaving 12 bases between the germline ends. Germline V gene data show CDR1 as GTSNPN and CDR2 as SVGIG (reference sequence). This CDR3 is CAWSVGGWGTEAFF. The CDR3 region has the DNA TGTGCCTGGAGTGTAGGTGGTTGGGGCACTGAAGCTTTCTTT.

In DNA, the CDR3 is TGTGCCAACCCCCGGGACAGTCCTAACTATGGCTACACCTTC. This encodes CANPRDSPNYGYTF. The V call is TRBV2, the J call TRBJ1-2, with 7 bases that match TRBD1. The CDR3 extends over 14 amino acids. V lost 10 bases, J lost 0 bases, and 8 bases stayed unmatched. CDR1 and CDR2 from the germline V gene are SNHLY and FYNNEI.

This clone showed up just once. The chain couples TRBV11-2 to TRBJ1-3; D is unresolved. The V and J ends lost 1 base and 0 bases respectively, with 10 bases between them. In germline, CDR1 is SGHAT, CDR2 FQNNGV. CDR3 length: 16 amino acids. The CDR3 sequence: CASSLGGGVSGNTIYF. For the CDR3, the DNA is TGTGCCAGCAGCTTAGGGGGAGGTGTCTCTGGAAACACCATATATTTT. The variable domain in full, with the rest retrieved from reference TRBV11-2 and TRBJ1-3, is EAGVAQSPRYKIIEKRQSVAFWCNPISGHATLYWYQQILGQGPKLLIQFQNNGVVDDSQLPKDRFSAERLKGVDSTLKIQPAKLEDSAVYLCASSLGGGVSGNTIYFGEGSWLTVV.

The gene calls are TRBV4-1 and TRBJ1-1, with 8 bases matching TRBD1. This CDR3 is built from 17 residues. The ends lost 3 bases at V and 0 bases at J; junction bases unmatched: 9. The germline gives CDR1 MGHRA, CDR2 YSYEKL. The CDR3 here is CASSHLGQGLLNTEAFF. CDR3 DNA: TGCGCCAGCAGCCATCTCGGACAGGGCTTGCTGAACACTGAAGCTTTCTTT.

Comment on this clone: One end of the junction does not line up with germline, which may come from a read error. J is TRBJ1-2 and V is TRBV5-1; D is perhaps TRBD1 (5 bases). Germline CDR1 reads SGHRS; CDR2 reads YFSETQ. The CDR3 runs to 15 residues. For the CDR3, the DNA is TGTGCCAGCAGCTTGGCCGGGGGACTCTCATATGGCTACACCTTC. This sequence encodes CASSLAGGLSYGYTF. Based on the CDR3 plus reference TRBV5-1 and TRBJ1-2, the full variable domain is KAGVTQTPRYLIKTRGQQVTLSCSPISGHRSVSWYQQTPGQGLQFLFEYFSETQRNKGNFPGRFSGRQFSNSRSEMNVSTLELGDSALYLCASSLAGGLSYGYTFGSGTRLTVV.

The chain links TRBV1 to TRBJ2-3; the table's D call, TRBD2, was not checked against the DNA. TRBV1 is termed a pseudogene. The CDR3 is 16 residues long. CDR3 sequence: CTSSPCRGARTDTQYF. DNA of the CDR3: TGCACCAGCAGCCCCTGCCGGGGGGCTCGCACAGATACGCAGTATTTT.

The chain recombines TRBV6-1 with TRBJ1-6; D remains ambiguous. Deletions cut 8 bases from V and 7 bases from J, with 15 bases between. This CDR3 contains 14 residues. CDR1 MNHNS and CDR2 SASEGT come from the germline V gene. CDR3 nucleotides: TGTGCCAGCCTCCCCCAAGGCTGGAATTCACCCCTCCACTTT. Protein product: CASLPQGWNSPLHF.

This chain uses TRBV5-4 with TRBJ2-2; D remains ambiguous. CDR1 is SGHNT and CDR2 is YYREEE in the germline V gene (reference sequence). Trimming removed 2 bases at V and 5 bases at J, with 7 bases between. This CDR3 spans 13 amino acids. CDR3 loop: CASSFEFTGELFF. CDR3 DNA sequence: TGTGCCAGCAGCTTCGAATTTACCGGGGAGCTGTTTTTT.

In its sample, this clone was seen once. J is TRBJ2-1 and V is TRBV5-6; D unclear. With 0 bases removed from V and 0 bases from J, the gap between germline ends came to 7 bases. CDR3 length equals 15 residues. Germline V gives CDR1 SGHDT, CDR2 YYEEEE. The CDR3 sequence: CASSLDGLSYNEQFF. The DNA of the CDR3 is TGTGCCAGCAGCTTGGATGGTCTCTCCTACAATGAGCAGTTCTTC.

The CDR3 DNA is TGTGCCAGCAGCCGGGGATCCCGGGAGGGTGGCTACACCTTC. Amino acid sequence: CASSRGSREGGYTF. The chain is built from TRBV4-2 and TRBJ1-2; D gene ambiguous. The V and J ends lost 4 bases and 7 bases respectively, with 16 bases between them. This CDR3 region has 14 residues. Germline CDR1 reads LGHNA; CDR2 reads YNFKEQ.